The 9 T cell receptor beta chains listed next were all sequenced from one sample in a study of OX40 agonist ivuxolimab in advanced cancers. Data came from immunoSEQ multiplex PCR; TCRdb stores just in-frame clones and leaves some out. Here the sample spans around 84,000 clones, around nine tenths being singletons. The sample here was CD4+ or CD8+ T cells sorted from blood, taken in a trial of the OX40 agonist ivuxolimab. Every receptor here comes from an adult with an advanced solid tumor such as melanoma, head and neck, liver or kidney cancer.

CDR3 bases: TGTGCCAGCTCAGCCGAGGTAGCGGCTTACACCGGGGAGCTGTTTTTT. It translates to CASSAEVAAYTGELFF. The genes are TRBV18 and TRBJ2-2; tentatively, D is TRBD2 (6 bases). The CDR3 spans 16 residues. In germline, CDR1 is KGHSH, CDR2 LQKENI. V lost 5 bases to trimming and J lost 3 bases, with 16 bases between them.

The J gene is TRBJ1-1, the V gene TRBV28, with D hard to call. Per the germline V gene, CDR1 is MDHEN and CDR2 is SYDVKM. The germline V and J ends were trimmed by 6 bases and 1 base, with 15 bases remaining between them. The CDR3 contains 15 residues. CDR3 protein: CASSRPGDGNTEAFF. CDR3 nucleotides: TGTGCCAGCAGCCGTCCTGGAGATGGGAACACTGAAGCTTTCTTT.

This clone was picked up one time. The CDR3 protein is CASSLESGLDYTF. For the CDR3, the DNA is TGTGCCAGCAGCTTAGAGTCGGGGTTAGACTACACCTTC. The chain employs TRBV11-3 and TRBJ1-2; D ambiguous. This CDR3 is built from 13 residues. Trimming removed 0 bases from V and 10 bases from J, with 12 bases in between. The germline V gene encodes CDR1 SGHNT and CDR2 YENEEA. The whole variable domain, filled in from reference TRBV11-3 and TRBJ1-2, reads EAGVVQSPRYKIIEKKQPVAFWCNPISGHNTLYWYLQNLGQGPELLIRYENEEAVDDSQLPKDRFSAERLKGVDSTLKIQPAELGDSAVYLCASSLESGLDYTFGSGTRLTVV.

This clone was seen a handful of times. The V call is TRBV5-1, the J call TRBJ2-7; D gene uncertain. In germline, CDR1 is SGHRS, CDR2 YFSETQ. This CDR3 is 15 amino acids long. V shed 4 bases and J shed 7 bases, with 21 bases lying between them. The CDR3: CASSPRAAVPLEQYF. In DNA, the CDR3 is TGCGCCAGCAGCCCTCGAGCCGCCGTCCCTCTAGAGCAGTACTTC.

The chain links TRBV18 to TRBJ1-4; 10 bases match TRBD1. Unmatched junction bases numbered 9, after V lost 3 bases and J lost 8 bases. CDR1 and CDR2 from the germline V gene are KGHSH and LQKENI. This CDR3 contains 16 residues. The CDR3 DNA follows: TGTGCCAGCTCACCTCCCCTGGGACAGGGGTTCGAAAAACTGTTTTTT. It yields the protein CASSPPLGQGFEKLFF.

This clone showed up just once. This chain connects TRBV11-3 to TRBJ2-2; the D is unclear. The CDR3 extends over 14 amino acids. Per germline, CDR1 SGHNT and CDR2 YENEEA. Deletions cut 0 bases from V and 4 bases from J, with 6 bases between. The CDR3 sequence: CASSLEGVTGELFF. CDR3 DNA: TGTGCCAGCAGCTTAGAAGGAGTCACCGGGGAGCTGTTTTTT. Full variable domain (outside the CDR3, taken from reference TRBV11-3 and TRBJ2-2): EAGVVQSPRYKIIEKKQPVAFWCNPISGHNTLYWYLQNLGQGPELLIRYENEEAVDDSQLPKDRFSAERLKGVDSTLKIQPAELGDSAVYLCASSLEGVTGELFFGEGSRLTVL.

J is TRBJ2-3 and V is TRBV7-2; D unclear. V gave up 2 bases and J gave up 2 bases, with 14 bases separating them. The CDR3 spans 16 residues. Germline values: CDR1 SGHTA, CDR2 FQGNSA. The CDR3 reads CASSLLQPSDTDTQYF. The DNA for the CDR3 is TGTGCCAGCAGCTTATTACAGCCCTCTGACACAGATACGCAGTATTTT.

The rearrangement uses TRBV2 and TRBJ2-3, with D tentatively TRBD1 (5 bases). CDR1 and CDR2 from the germline V gene are SNHLY and FYNNEI. Trimming took off 6 bases at V and 3 bases at J, with 13 bases between the two ends. The CDR3 has 14 amino acids. CDR3 DNA: TGTGCCAGCAGGCTCCAGGGTGGGACAGATACGCAGTATTTT. Protein sequence: CASRLQGGTDTQYF.

The chain carries TRBV4-2 and TRBJ2-1; 10 bases fit TRBD2. CDR3 length: 15 residues. J was trimmed by 4 bases and V by 4 bases; bases with no gene match: 4. The germline V gene encodes CDR1 LGHNA and CDR2 YNFKEQ. The CDR3 nucleotides are TGTGCCAGCAGCCCCGGGACTAGCGAGTACAATGAGCAGTTCTTC. Translation: CASSPGTSEYNEQFF.